These T cell receptor beta chains were read from a single sample in a study of graft-versus-host responses after intestinal transplantation. Data came from immunoSEQ multiplex PCR; TCRdb stores just in-frame clones and leaves some out. The sample yields over 65,000 clones, roughly 91% seen once. Their antigen targets remain unknown. The sample in question was unstimulated CD4+ T cells sorted from spleen or lymph node cells, obtained before intestinal transplant. The origin of the receptors is a human donor who received an intestinal transplant. Each CDR3 is given with its conserved first and last residue. The D gene is left open where the match is weak. Clone size, where shown, is once, few, many, or a class for clones that have expanded.

V gene	J gene	clone size	CDR3 length	D gene	CDR3 protein	CDR3 DNA
TRBV18	TRBJ1-4	.	13	TRBD1	CASSPDRGEKLFF	TGTGCCAGCTCACCGGACAGGGGCGAAAAACTGTTTTTT
TRBV29-1	TRBJ1-3	.	15	.	CSVATGLSWGNTIYF	TGCAGCGTTGCCACAGGCCTCTCCTGGGGAAACACCATATATTTT
TRBV6-6	TRBJ2-3	.	16	TRBD2	CASSRGLAGSTDTQYF	TGTGCCAGCAGCCGAGGACTAGCGGGGAGCACAGATACGCAGTATTTT
TRBV30	TRBJ2-3	.	13	.	CAWRLPGTDTQYF	TGTGCCTGGAGGCTCCCGGGGACAGATACGCAGTATTTT
TRBV30	TRBJ1-4	.	16	.	CAWSLPAGATNEKLFF	TGTGCCTGGAGCCTACCGGCGGGTGCAACTAATGAAAAACTGTTTTTT
TRBV5-4	TRBJ2-3	.	13	.	CASSLATTDTQYF	TGTGCCAGCAGCTTGGCTACCACAGATACGCAGTATTTT
TRBV27	TRBJ2-7	.	15	TRBD2	CASSPLGLADYEQYF	TGTGCCAGCAGCCCATTGGGACTAGCTGACTACGAGCAGTACTTC
TRBV6-5	TRBJ2-3	.	15	.	CASSYRGAGTDTQYF	TGTGCCAGCAGTTACCGGGGGGCAGGGACAGATACGCAGTATTTT
TRBV19	TRBJ2-3	.	14	.	CASSIGQMTDTQYF	TGTGCCAGTAGTATAGGTCAGATGACAGATACGCAGTATTTT
TRBV19	TRBJ1-1	.	15	TRBD1	CASSHMPDRGRGAFF	TGTGCCAGTAGCCACATGCCCGACAGGGGGAGGGGAGCTTTCTTT
TRBV7-8	TRBJ1-5	.	15	TRBD1	CASSLAEGARWPQHF	TGTGCCAGCAGCTTAGCCGAGGGGGCACGGTGGCCCCAGCATTTT
TRBV4-3	TRBJ2-2	.	16	TRBD2	CASSLKSGGATGELFF	TGCGCCAGCAGCCTTAAAAGCGGGGGGGCCACCGGGGAGCTGTTTTTT
TRBV9	TRBJ1-6	.	12	.	CASSAGNSPLHF	TGTGCCAGCAGCGCAGGGAATTCACCCCTCCACTTT
TRBV19	TRBJ2-3	.	17	TRBD2	CASSTGTSGGRADTQYF	TGTGCCAGTAGTACTGGGACTAGCGGGGGCCGGGCAGATACGCAGTATTTT
TRBV7-9	TRBJ1-3	.	17	TRBD1	CASSLVERGTVPNTIYF	TGTGCCAGCAGCTTAGTTGAGAGGGGGACAGTCCCGAACACCATATATTTT
TRBV30	TRBJ1-6	.	16	.	CAWSVRLPRENSPLHF	TGTGCCTGGAGTGTAAGACTACCACGGGAGAATTCACCCCTCCACTTT
TRBV7-2	TRBJ1-1	.	14	.	CASSPKAGGTEAFF	TGTGCCAGCAGCCCCAAAGCGGGGGGCACTGAAGCTTTCTTT
TRBV10-1	TRBJ2-3	.	16	.	CASSESPAAGTDTQYF	TGCGCCAGCAGTGAGTCGCCGGCGGCGGGCACAGATACGCAGTATTTT
TRBV7-6	TRBJ1-1	.	13	.	CASSLGAQQEAFF	TGTGCCAGCAGCTTAGGGGCTCAACAAGAAGCTTTCTTT
TRBV19	TRBJ1-5	.	17	.	CASSIDQGAKGNQPQHF	TGTGCCAGTAGTATAGATCAAGGGGCAAAGGGCAATCAGCCCCAGCATTTT
TRBV5-1	TRBJ2-1	.	14	.	CASSQTGPYNAQFF	TGCGCCAGCAGCCAGACAGGTCCCTACAATGCGCAGTTCTTC
TRBV7-2	TRBJ2-5	.	13	TRBD1	CASRRTGEETQYF	TGTGCCAGCAGGCGGACAGGGGAGGAGACCCAGTACTTC
TRBV30	TRBJ1-6	.	17	TRBD1	CAWTIRQGAIYNSPLHF	TGTGCCTGGACAATAAGACAGGGGGCGATCTATAATTCACCCCTCCACTTT
TRBV21-1	TRBJ1-1	.	15	.	CASSKDGRGFTEAFF	TGTGCCAGCAGCAAAGATGGCAGGGGGTTCACTGAAGCTTTCTTT
TRBV13	TRBJ2-3	.	15	.	CASSLYAGSTDTQYF	TGTGCCAGCAGCTTATATGCAGGATCCACAGATACGCAGTATTTT
TRBV7-7	TRBJ2-3	.	13	TRBD2	CASSLGLADTQYF	TGTGCCAGCAGCCTGGGACTAGCAGATACGCAGTATTTT
TRBV18	TRBJ1-1	.	14	TRBD1	CASSPTGADTEAFF	TGTGCCAGCTCACCCACAGGGGCGGACACTGAAGCTTTCTTT
TRBV25-1	TRBJ2-1	.	15	.	CASSVTRTFYNEQFF	TGTGCCAGCAGCGTAACACGTACGTTTTACAATGAGCAGTTCTTC
TRBV18	TRBJ1-1	.	13	.	CASSPERQTEAFF	TGTGCCAGCTCACCAGAGAGGCAAACTGAAGCTTTCTTT
TRBV29-1	TRBJ2-3	.	15	TRBD1	CSSWLSGTGADTQYF	TGCAGCTCCTGGTTATCCGGGACAGGGGCCGATACGCAGTATTTT
TRBV18	TRBJ2-5	.	17	.	CASSPQSGPGGLETQYF	TGTGCCAGCTCACCACAGAGCGGACCCGGCGGGCTCGAGACCCAGTACTTC
TRBV13	TRBJ2-3	.	15	TRBD2	CASSISGALTDTQYF	TGTGCCAGCAGTATTAGCGGGGCCCTCACAGATACGCAGTATTTT
TRBV19	TRBJ2-5	.	15	.	CASSIARTVQETQYF	TGTGCCAGTAGTATAGCGAGGACAGTCCAAGAGACCCAGTACTTC
TRBV19	TRBJ2-5	.	14	TRBD2	CASSIGGVQETQYF	TGTGCCAGTAGTATCGGGGGGGTACAAGAGACCCAGTACTTC
TRBV4-1	TRBJ2-4	.	18	TRBD1	CASSQDPETGGPKNIQYF	TGCGCCAGCAGCCAAGATCCTGAGACAGGGGGCCCCAAAAACATTCAGTACTTC
TRBV6-9	TRBJ2-2	.	16	TRBD2	CASPSSGASLTGELFF	TGTGCCAGCCCCTCTAGCGGGGCCTCCTTGACCGGGGAGCTGTTTTTT
TRBV27	TRBJ1-6	few	15	.	CASSMNRAENSPLHF	TGTGCCAGCAGCATGAACAGGGCCGAGAATTCACCCCTCCACTTT
TRBV7-9	TRBJ1-1	once	13	.	CASSLRQNTEAFF	TGTGCCAGCAGCTTACGACAGAACACTGAAGCTTTCTTT
TRBV5-1	TRBJ2-2	.	16	.	CASSLEGREDTGELFF	TGCGCCAGCAGCTTGGAGGGCAGGGAAGACACCGGGGAGCTGTTTTTT
TRBV27	TRBJ2-3	.	15	.	CASGDVGSGTDTQYF	TGTGCCAGCGGCGATGTAGGGAGCGGCACAGATACGCAGTATTTT